This passage covers 31 T cell receptor beta chains from one sample sequenced in a study of blood T cell repertoires in COVID-19. Produced via immunoSEQ multiplex PCR; TCRdb's table is partial and in-frame only. The table shows 100,000 or so clones, with around 81% occurring only once. Material for sequencing was peripheral blood. The receptors shown here come from a man aged 55 to 70 with acute or convalescent COVID-19.

This clone has a handful of counts. The V call is TRBV19, the J call TRBJ2-1; D perhaps matches TRBD2 (7 bases). The CDR3 totals 13 residues. V shed 1 base and J shed 16 bases, with 17 bases lying between them. Germline lookup yields CDR1 LNHDA and CDR2 SQIVND (reference sequence). The CDR3 bases are TGTGCCAGTAGTATAGGGGGCGGGGGCAACCTTTTCTTC. The encoded protein is CASSIGGGGNLFF.

In its sample, this clone was seen a few times. The chain links TRBV18 to TRBJ2-1, with 9 bases lining up with TRBD1. Germline-derived CDR1 and CDR2 are KGHSH and LQKENI. V lost 4 bases to trimming and J lost 5 bases; unmatched junction nucleotides: 9. This CDR3 has 16 residues. The CDR3 loop is CASSLSIGTGNNEQFF. CDR3 DNA sequence: TGTGCCAGCTCACTTTCTATAGGGACAGGGAACAATGAGCAGTTCTTC.

This chain links TRBV18 with TRBJ1-2; 8 nucleotides line up with TRBD1. The CDR3 loop spans 14 amino acids. Germline CDR1 KGHSH, CDR2 LQKENI. V lost 2 bases, J lost 4 bases, and 3 bases stayed unmatched. For the CDR3, the DNA is TGTGCCAGCTCACCAGAGGGACAGGTCTATGGCTACACCTTC. Its protein is CASSPEGQVYGYTF.

The chain combines TRBV13 with TRBJ2-7; the D gene is possibly TRBD1 (6 bases). The CDR3 runs to 14 residues. The germline gives CDR1 PRHDT, CDR2 FYEKMQ (reference sequence). V shed 3 bases and J shed 3 bases, with 12 bases lying between them. The CDR3 protein is CASSLSTGFYEQYF. Written as DNA, the CDR3 is TGTGCCAGCAGCTTGTCGACAGGTTTCTACGAGCAGTACTTC.

At least ten counts were recorded for this clone. This sequence joins TRBV30 and TRBJ2-6; D might be TRBD1 (6 bases). The CDR3 runs to 14 residues. The germline V gene encodes CDR1 GTSNPN and CDR2 SVGIG (reference sequence). V was cut by 7 bases and J by 4 bases, with 14 bases left in between. CDR3 in DNA: TGTGCCTTGAAACAGGGTGGAGGGGCCAACGTCCTGACTTTC. Its translation: CALKQGGGANVLTF.

The V call is TRBV4-1, the J call TRBJ2-3; perhaps TRBD2 as D (5 bases). This CDR3 comprises 15 residues. Germline CDR1 and CDR2: MGHRA and YSYEKL. The germline V and J ends were trimmed by 1 base and 0 bases, with 8 bases remaining between them. The CDR3 nucleotides read TGCGCCAGCAGCCAAGGCGGGTTTAGCACAGATACGCAGTATTTT. It encodes CASSQGGFSTDTQYF.

The CDR3 coding sequence is TGTGCCAGCAGCTTGGGGGCTGAAGAGACCCAGTACTTC. Its protein product is CASSLGAEETQYF. V gene TRBV5-4 combines with J gene TRBJ2-5; no firm D call. Germline assignment: CDR1 SGHNT and CDR2 YYREEE (reference sequence). V lost 0 bases and J lost 3, with 6 bases in between. The CDR3 sequence is 13 residues long.

There are a few counts of this clone. This sequence joins TRBV5-1 and TRBJ2-1; 10 nucleotides line up with TRBD1. Germline assignment: CDR1 SGHRS and CDR2 YFSETQ. This CDR3 has 15 amino acids. J was trimmed by 6 bases and V by 2 bases; bases with no gene match: 5. The CDR3 protein is CASSFGTGDINEQFF. CDR3 in DNA: TGCGCCAGCAGCTTCGGGACAGGGGATATCAATGAGCAGTTCTTC. The variable domain in full, completed from reference TRBV5-1 and TRBJ2-1, reads KAGVTQTPRYLIKTRGQQVTLSCSPISGHRSVSWYQQTPGQGLQFLFEYFSETQRNKGNFPGRFSGRQFSNSRSEMNVSTLELGDSALYLCASSFGTGDINEQFFGPGTRLTVL.

The chain is built from TRBV4-1 and TRBJ2-2; TRBD2 aligns across 7 bases. Looked up from germline, CDR1 is MGHRA and CDR2 is YSYEKL. V dropped 5 bases and J dropped 7; count of bases not matched to a gene: 10. This CDR3 spans 15 amino acids. As DNA, the CDR3 is TGCGCCAGCAGCACACAGGCGGGAGCCCTCGGGGAGCTGTTTTTT. This translates into CASSTQAGALGELFF.

This rearrangement joins TRBV7-2 to TRBJ2-5; 10 positions match TRBD1. This CDR3 contains 14 residues. Germline CDR1 and CDR2: SGHTA and FQGNSA. Losses at the gene ends were 5 bases for V and 6 bases for J; bases not matched to a gene: 6. In nucleotides, the CDR3 is TGTGCCAGCAGCCCCGGACAGGGGGAAAAGACCCAGTACTTC. It codes for CASSPGQGEKTQYF.

The chain is built from TRBV3-1 (or the pseudogene TRBV3-2) and TRBJ1-1, with D possibly matching TRBD1 (5 bases). V was cut by 4 bases and J by 1 base, with 13 bases left in between. The CDR3 is 15 residues long. The germline gives CDR1 LGHDT, CDR2 YNNKEL (reference sequence). This chain's CDR3 is CASSPRQSPNTEAFF. The CDR3 DNA follows: TGTGCCAGCAGCCCCCGACAGAGTCCGAACACTGAAGCTTTCTTT.

This clone was counted between two and nine times. V is TRBV19 and J is TRBJ1-5, with TRBD1 identical over 10 bases. Germline V gene lookup returns CDR1 LNHDA and CDR2 SQIVND (reference sequence). The ends lost 6 bases at V and 5 bases at J; junction bases unmatched: 4. The CDR3 extends over 14 amino acids. The CDR3 here is CASRLGTGDQPQHF. CDR3 DNA: TGTGCCAGTAGATTAGGGACAGGGGATCAGCCCCAGCATTTT.

J is TRBJ2-1 and V is TRBV6-5; 8 positions match TRBD1. The ends lost 4 bases at V and 5 bases at J; junction bases unmatched: 7. CDR3 length: 15 residues. Germline CDR1 is MNHEY and CDR2 is SVGAGI. CDR3 region: CASSLGQGNNNEQFF. In nucleotides, the CDR3 is TGTGCCAGCAGTTTAGGACAGGGCAATAACAATGAGCAGTTCTTC.

The gene calls are TRBV6-1 and TRBJ1-5, with D unresolved. The V end lost 2 bases, the J end lost 1 base, and 12 bases lay between the germline ends. The CDR3 is 16 amino acids. Looked up from germline, CDR1 is MNHNS and CDR2 is SASEGT. In DNA form, the CDR3 reads TGTGCCAGCAGTGAACTCGGAGGGTACAGCAATCAGCCCCAGCATTTT. Its protein is CASSELGGYSNQPQHF.

The chain recombines TRBV5-6 with TRBJ2-3; perhaps TRBD1 as D (5 bases). This CDR3 is built from 15 residues. The V end was cut by 3 bases, the J end by 6 bases, with 17 bases between. Per the germline V gene, CDR1 is SGHDT and CDR2 is YYEEEE. CDR3 DNA: TGTGCCAGCAGCTCAGGGTCTAAGGTCTCCGATACGCAGTATTTT. Translation: CASSSGSKVSDTQYF.

V and J are TRBV11-3 and TRBJ2-3; 9 nucleotides align to TRBD1. The CDR3 is made up of 14 amino acids. V lost 3 bases and J lost 6; bases outside the gene matches: 4. Per the germline V gene, CDR1 is SGHNT and CDR2 is YENEEA. CDR3 in DNA: TGTGCCAGCAGCTTCGAACAGGGGGCGGATACGCAGTATTTT. This encodes CASSFEQGADTQYF.

The V gene is TRBV29-1, the J gene TRBJ1-1; 7 bases agree with TRBD1. Germline V gives CDR1 SQVTM, CDR2 ANQGSEA. The CDR3 sequence is 13 residues long. CDR3 protein: CSAIRGTAFEAFF. The CDR3 DNA reads as TGCAGTGCTATCCGAGGGACAGCTTTTGAAGCTTTCTTT.

This clone was observed a single time. The genes are TRBV5-1 and TRBJ2-1; 9 bases agree with TRBD1. Germline V gene data show CDR1 as SGHRS and CDR2 as YFSETQ. Trimming took 0 bases from V and 9 from J; bases not matched to a gene: 4. This CDR3 comprises 14 residues. As DNA, the CDR3 is TGCGCCAGCAGCTTGGCCGGGGACAGGGCTGAGCAGTTCTTC. Translating gives CASSLAGDRAEQFF.

This clone was counted a few times. This chain uses TRBV5-1 with TRBJ1-1; D remains ambiguous. CDR1 SGHRS and CDR2 YFSETQ come from the germline V gene. CDR3 length: 15 amino acids. Between the trimmed V and J ends, which lost 2 bases and 4 bases, there was a span of 15 bases. CDR3 loop: CASSLRGIGGTEAFF. CDR3 nucleotides: TGCGCCAGCAGCTTACGAGGGATTGGTGGCACTGAAGCTTTCTTT.

This sequence joins TRBV6-2 or TRBV6-3 and TRBJ1-2; 8 bases align to TRBD1. After removal of 5 bases from V and 6 bases from J, the junction contained 11 bases not matched to a gene. This CDR3 is 15 amino acids long. In germline, CDR1 is MNHEY, CDR2 SVGEGT. DNA for the CDR3: TGTGCCAGCAGTGACCCGGGACAGGATGTGGATGGCTACACCTTC. This translates into CASSDPGQDVDGYTF.

The rearrangement joins TRBV5-6 to TRBJ1-1, with TRBD1 identical over 7 bases. Germline CDR1 is SGHDT and CDR2 is YYEEEE. V lost 4 bases and J lost 6; bases outside the gene matches: 9. This CDR3 has 14 amino acids. In nucleotides, the CDR3 is TGTGCCAGCAGCCTGAGTGTCCAGGGGGCTGAAGCTTTCTTT. It encodes CASSLSVQGAEAFF. Based on the CDR3 plus reference TRBV5-6 and TRBJ1-1, the full variable domain is DAGVTQSPTHLIKTRGQQVTLRCSPKSGHDTVSWYQQALGQGPQFIFQYYEEEERQRGNFPDRFSGHQFPNYSSELNVNALLLGDSALYLCASSLSVQGAEAFFGQGTRLTVV.

The rearrangement uses TRBV12-3 or TRBV12-4 and TRBJ1-4; possibly TRBD1 for D (5 bases). Between the trimmed V and J ends, which lost 7 bases and 7 bases, there was a span of 13 bases. There are 13 residues in the CDR3. In nucleotides, the CDR3 is TGTGCCAGCACGATCACGGGGGGTGAAAAACTGTTTTTT. Translating gives CASTITGGEKLFF.

CDR3 in amino acids: CASSLDGQTNTEAFF. The CDR3 DNA is TGTGCCAGCAGCTTAGATGGGCAGACAAACACTGAAGCTTTCTTT. This rearrangement joins TRBV11-2 to TRBJ1-1, with unresolved D. Trimming stripped 0 bases from V and 2 bases from J, with 10 bases between. CDR3 size: 15 residues. Germline CDR1 reads SGHAT; CDR2 reads FQNNGV.

The V call is TRBV30, the J call TRBJ1-5; 7 bases line up with TRBD1. Trimming removed 7 bases from V and 0 bases from J; junction bases left unmatched: 12. Germline V lookup: CDR1 GTSNPN, CDR2 SVGIG (reference sequence). The CDR3 spans 16 residues. CDR3 residues: CAYKSRGRSSNQPQHF. CDR3 nucleotides: TGTGCCTATAAAAGCAGGGGGAGGTCTAGCAATCAGCCCCAGCATTTT.

This chain links TRBV7-2 with TRBJ1-2, with no clear D. This CDR3 has 14 amino acids. Trimming stripped 4 bases from V and 4 bases from J, with 13 bases between. The germline CDR1 and CDR2 sequences are SGHTA and FQGNSA. In DNA, the CDR3 is TGTGCCAGCAGCTCCGGGAGGACCCGCTATGGCTACACCTTC. Amino acid sequence: CASSSGRTRYGYTF.

V and J are TRBV18 and TRBJ2-1; 8 bases are shared with TRBD2. CDR1 and CDR2 from the germline V gene are KGHSH and LQKENI. J was trimmed by 7 bases and V by 1 base; bases with no gene match: 6. The CDR3 length is 15 residues. The DNA for the CDR3 is TGTGCCAGCTCACCACGAACTAGCGGTAAAAATGAGCAGTTCTTC. It translates to CASSPRTSGKNEQFF.

This clone has only a few counts. The gene calls are TRBV7-2 and TRBJ2-7; the match to TRBD2 covers 7 bases. Trimming took 4 bases from V and 3 from J; bases not matched to a gene: 12. Germline CDR1 SGHTA, CDR2 FQGNSA. The CDR3 is 16 residues long. This CDR3 is CASSYRLGLVNYEQYF. CDR3 in DNA: TGTGCCAGCAGCTACCGTCTCGGACTAGTAAACTACGAGCAGTACTTC.

The chain uses TRBV5-1 and TRBJ1-6; maybe TRBD1 (5 bases). Germline V CDR1 and CDR2: SGHRS, YFSETQ. Trimming removed 0 bases at V and 7 bases at J, with 11 bases between. The CDR3 runs to 15 residues. The CDR3 DNA follows: TGCGCCAGCAGCTTGGATCCAGGGAACAATTCACCCCTCCACTTT. Translating gives CASSLDPGNNSPLHF.

This rearrangement joins TRBV6-5 to TRBJ2-2; 9 bases fit TRBD1. J lost 6 bases, V lost 6 bases, and 2 bases had no gene match. The CDR3 runs 13 residues. In germline, CDR1 is MNHEY, CDR2 SVGAGI. The CDR3 loop is CASRTGGPGELFF. As DNA, the CDR3 is TGTGCCAGCAGAACAGGGGGCCCCGGGGAGCTGTTTTTT.

The chain joins TRBV19 to TRBJ1-5; possibly TRBD1 for D (6 bases). Between the trimmed V and J ends, which lost 6 bases and 6 bases, there was a span of 15 bases. The germline V gene has CDR1 LNHDA and CDR2 SQIVND (reference sequence). The CDR3 length is 14 residues. CDR3 in amino acids: CASSVGQGLQPQHF. The CDR3 region has the DNA TGTGCCAGTAGCGTGGGGCAGGGGCTTCAGCCCCAGCATTTT.

The V gene is TRBV6-5, the J gene TRBJ1-2; TRBD1 aligns across 10 bases. CDR1 and CDR2 (germline): MNHEY, SVGAGI. V shed 5 bases, J shed 4 bases, and the junction held 7 bases outside the gene matches. There are 15 residues in the CDR3. CDR3 sequence (DNA): TGTGCCAGCAGTCAGACAGGGGGCGCGATCTATGGCTACACCTTC. This gives the protein CASSQTGGAIYGYTF.